Below are 29 T cell receptor beta chains sequenced from a single sample in a study of cytomegalovirus exposure and HLA in healthy donors. The PCR used 60 Vbeta and 13 Jbeta primers. TCRdb's table, derived via immunoSEQ multiplex PCR, lists solely in-frame clones and lacks some. Its clone listing holds approximately 70,000 clones. Source material: PBMCs. These receptors all come from a female donor in good health and CMV-seropositive.

DNA for the CDR3: TGTGCCAGCAGCAACGGACTAGCGGGGGCCCGCACAGATACGCAGTATTTT. The encoded protein is CASSNGLAGARTDTQYF. The chain employs TRBV7-9 and TRBJ2-3, with TRBD2 matching 13 bases. Germline loops: CDR1 SEHNR, CDR2 FQNEAQ (reference sequence). This CDR3 comprises 17 residues. The junction had 6 bases not matched to a gene; V was cut back by 5 bases and J by 1 base.

The chain joins TRBV4-3 to TRBJ2-6, with TRBD2 identical over 10 bases. This CDR3 comprises 19 residues. Germline CDR1 and CDR2: LGHNA and YSLEER. The junction had 6 bases not matched to a gene; V was cut back by 0 bases and J by 1 base. DNA of the CDR3: TGCGCCAGCAGCCAAGAGGTAGCGGGGGGATTATCTGGGGCCAACGTCCTGACTTTC. Its translation is CASSQEVAGGLSGANVLTF.

The V call is TRBV18, the J call TRBJ2-3, with 12 bases matching TRBD1. The CDR3 is made up of 14 amino acids. Germline V gives CDR1 KGHSH, CDR2 LQKENI. V was pared by 6 bases and J by 4 bases, with 2 bases of the junction left unmatched. In DNA, the CDR3 is TGTGCCAGCTCTGGGACAGGGGGCGCAGATACGCAGTATTTT. Amino acids: CASSGTGGADTQYF.

This chain uses TRBV7-8 with TRBJ1-5, with 8 positions matching TRBD1. The CDR3 has 15 residues. V lost 2 bases and J lost 3; bases outside the gene matches: 3. Germline V CDR1 and CDR2: SGHVS, FQNEAQ. CDR3 DNA sequence: TGTGCCAGCAGCTTATCGACAGGGGTCAATCAGCCCCAGCATTTT. Amino acid sequence: CASSLSTGVNQPQHF.

V and J are TRBV4-1 and TRBJ1-6; no clear D gene. Trimming shortened V by 4 bases and J by 3 bases, and 7 bases separated the two germline ends. The CDR3 is 14 residues long. Per germline, CDR1 MGHRA and CDR2 YSYEKL. DNA for the CDR3: TGCGCCAGCAGCCGAGTCGTCTATAATTCACCCCTCCACTTT. Encoded protein: CASSRVVYNSPLHF.

The V gene is TRBV6-1, the J gene TRBJ1-1; D call uncertain. CDR3 length: 14 residues. Germline CDR1 and CDR2: MNHNS and SASEGT. Trimming shortened V by 4 bases and J by 1 base, and 10 bases separated the two germline ends. This chain's CDR3 is CASSAFAGNTEAFF. In DNA form, the CDR3 reads TGTGCCAGCAGTGCATTTGCAGGGAACACTGAAGCTTTCTTT.

This rearrangement joins TRBV18 to TRBJ1-1; D call uncertain. Germline assignment: CDR1 KGHSH and CDR2 LQKENI. The CDR3 loop spans 15 amino acids. Trimming took 0 bases from V and 4 from J, leaving 12 bases between them. Here the CDR3 reads CASSPPGRSVTEAFF. For the CDR3, the DNA is TGTGCCAGCTCACCACCGGGCAGGTCGGTCACTGAAGCTTTCTTT.

This chain links TRBV7-2 with TRBJ2-7, with TRBD1 matching over 11 bases. In germline, CDR1 is SGHTA, CDR2 FQGNSA. The CDR3 extends over 15 amino acids. With 1 base clipped from V and 2 bases from J, the junction kept 1 base outside the gene matches. DNA of the CDR3: TGTGCCAGCAGCTTAGGGACAGGGGGCGCCTACGAGCAGTACTTC. Amino acid sequence: CASSLGTGGAYEQYF. The whole variable domain, filled in from reference TRBV7-2 and TRBJ2-7, reads GAGVSQSPSNKVTEKGKDVELRCDPISGHTALYWYRQSLGQGLEFLIYFQGNSAPDKSGLPSDRFSAERTGGSVSTLTIQRTQQEDSAVYLCASSLGTGGAYEQYFGPGTRLTVT.

CDR3 sequence (DNA): TGTGCCAGCAGGGGACAGGGCCTGGCCTACGAGCAGTACTTC. Residues: CASRGQGLAYEQYF. The rearrangement links TRBV28 to TRBJ2-7, with TRBD1 matching 9 bases. CDR1 is MDHEN, CDR2 SYDVKM, per germline. J lost 2 bases, V lost 6 bases, and 5 bases had no gene match. This CDR3 is built from 14 residues.

The rearrangement links TRBV7-2 to TRBJ2-7, with 7 bases identical to TRBD2. There are 16 residues in the CDR3. The germline V gene has CDR1 SGHTA and CDR2 FQGNSA. Trimming at V came to 5 bases and at J to 2 bases, leaving 12 bases not matched to a gene. CDR3 region: CASSGISGLDPYEQYF. The CDR3 nucleotides read TGTGCCAGCAGCGGAATCTCTGGACTAGACCCCTACGAGCAGTACTTC.

CDR3: CASTSGGLGNTIYF. CDR3 sequence (DNA): TGTGCCAGCACCTCGGGGGGGCTAGGAAACACCATATATTTT. The rearrangement uses TRBV27 and TRBJ1-3; the D gene is possibly TRBD1 (6 bases). The CDR3 has 14 amino acids. Trimming took 7 bases from V and 4 from J, leaving 14 bases between them. Germline lookup yields CDR1 MNHEY and CDR2 SMNVEV (reference sequence).

The J gene is TRBJ2-3, the V gene TRBV11-3; 8 nucleotides line up with TRBD2. The CDR3 contains 15 residues. From germline, CDR1 is SGHNT and CDR2 YENEEA. V gave up 7 bases and J gave up 1 base; unmatched junction bases: 7. This chain's CDR3 is CASTRTGGGTDTQYF. CDR3 bases: TGTGCCAGCACCAGGACGGGGGGGGGCACAGATACGCAGTATTTT.

The V and J genes are TRBV7-2 and TRBJ2-5; D unclear. V lost 3 bases and J lost 5, with 7 bases in between. This CDR3 is 12 amino acids long. Germline V gives CDR1 SGHTA, CDR2 FQGNSA. In nucleotides, the CDR3 is TGTGCCAGCAGCTTTGAGTGGGAGACCCAGTACTTC. The encoded protein is CASSFEWETQYF.

In DNA, the CDR3 is TGTGCCAGTGCGGGGGGAGGTGAGCAGTTCTTC. Translated, it gives CASAGGGEQFF. This chain connects TRBV19 to TRBJ2-1; 8 bases map to TRBD2. This CDR3 is 11 amino acids long. Germline trimming cut 8 bases from V and 9 bases from J; bases unmatched to any gene: 3. CDR1 is LNHDA and CDR2 is SQIVND in the germline V gene (reference sequence).

The chain is built from TRBV29-1 and TRBJ2-5; 7 positions agree with TRBD2. V lost 6 bases and J lost 1; bases outside the gene matches: 5. The CDR3 has 13 residues. The germline CDR1 and CDR2 sequences are SQVTM and ANQGSEA. The CDR3 loop reads CSVAGDVQETQYF. The CDR3 DNA reads as TGCAGCGTGGCGGGGGACGTCCAAGAGACCCAGTACTTC.

The CDR3 DNA reads TGCAGCGTTGAAGGGGCACCCTTGAACACTGAAGCTTTCTTT. It codes for CSVEGAPLNTEAFF. The chain uses TRBV29-1 and TRBJ1-1, with D uncertain. The germline V gene has CDR1 SQVTM and CDR2 ANQGSEA. V was clipped by 1 base and J by 0 bases, with 9 bases between them. This CDR3 spans 14 amino acids.

This chain links TRBV19 with TRBJ1-2, with D perhaps TRBD1 (6 bases). The V gene lost 6 bases and the J gene lost 6 bases, with 14 bases spanning the gap. The CDR3 is 13 residues long. Looked up from germline, CDR1 is LNHDA and CDR2 is SQIVND (reference sequence). The CDR3 loop is CASSRSGGDGYTF. CDR3 coding DNA: TGTGCCAGTAGCAGGTCGGGGGGCGATGGCTACACCTTC.

This chain joins TRBV5-6 and TRBJ2-1; 8 bases match TRBD1. Germline V gives CDR1 SGHDT, CDR2 YYEEEE. This CDR3 has 13 residues. V lost 4 bases to trimming and J lost 6 bases; unmatched junction nucleotides: 3. In DNA form, the CDR3 reads TGTGCCAGCAGCATAGACAGGGGCAATGAGCAGTTCTTC. Translation gives CASSIDRGNEQFF.

The chain couples TRBV29-1 to TRBJ2-1, with 10 bases that match TRBD1. CDR3 length: 15 amino acids. CDR1 is SQVTM, CDR2 ANQGSEA, per germline. With V trimmed by 3 bases and J by 3 bases, 5 bases remained unmatched. The CDR3 sequence: CSVDTGTGVYNEQFF. In DNA form, the CDR3 reads TGCAGCGTTGACACCGGGACAGGGGTCTACAATGAGCAGTTCTTC.

The chain uses TRBV7-9 and TRBJ1-4; the D is unclear. This CDR3 is built from 17 residues. Germline CDR1 reads SEHNR; CDR2 reads FQNEAQ (reference sequence). V was shortened by 4 bases and J by 4 bases, with 19 bases between the two germline ends. This chain's CDR3 is CASSSRQVGGYNEKLFF. CDR3 in DNA: TGTGCCAGCAGCTCCAGACAAGTTGGAGGCTATAATGAAAAACTGTTTTTT.

The genes are TRBV6-5 and TRBJ2-7; possibly TRBD1 for D (6 bases). The germline V gene encodes CDR1 MNHEY and CDR2 SVGAGI. The CDR3 extends over 14 amino acids. V lost 0 bases and J lost 2, with 8 bases in between. In DNA form, the CDR3 reads TGTGCCAGCAGTTACTCAAGACAGGCCTACGAGCAGTACTTC. Protein sequence: CASSYSRQAYEQYF.

The chain uses TRBV4-2 and TRBJ2-7; TRBD1 might be the D (6 bases). The CDR3 covers 15 residues. CDR1 LGHNA and CDR2 YNFKEQ come from the germline V gene. The ends were cut back, 1 base at V and 1 base at J, with 11 bases in the middle. CDR3 in DNA: TGTGCCAGCAGCCAAGTTGCAGGGGCTTCCTACGAGCAGTACTTC. It translates to CASSQVAGASYEQYF.

This chain connects TRBV19 to TRBJ2-7; TRBD2 matches at 10 bases. The ends lost 5 bases at V and 10 bases at J; junction bases unmatched: 11. There are 14 residues in the CDR3. Germline V gene data show CDR1 as LNHDA and CDR2 as SQIVND (reference sequence). DNA for the CDR3: TGTGCCAGTAGTCCAGCAAGCGGGGGGGCCGAACAGTACTTC. This gives the protein CASSPASGGAEQYF.

CDR3 DNA: TGTGCCAGCAGCGCCCGACTAGCGGGAGTAGGTCCCTACAATGAGCAGTTCTTC. Translating gives CASSARLAGVGPYNEQFF. V gene TRBV4-2 combines with J gene TRBJ2-1; 12 nucleotides align to TRBD2. Germline trimming cut 5 bases from V and 2 bases from J; bases unmatched to any gene: 10. This CDR3 comprises 18 residues. The germline V gene has CDR1 LGHNA and CDR2 YNFKEQ.

This chain links TRBV6-5 with TRBJ2-1, with D maybe TRBD2 (6 bases). The CDR3 extends over 15 amino acids. Trimming cost V 6 bases and J 4 bases, with 16 bases left between them. CDR1 and CDR2 from the germline V gene are MNHEY and SVGAGI. CDR3 nucleotide sequence: TGTGCCAGCAGGCCCCTCGGGAGACGGTACAATGAGCAGTTCTTC. Encoded protein: CASRPLGRRYNEQFF.

The genes are TRBV6-1 and TRBJ2-5, with D unresolved. The CDR3 spans 13 residues. CDR1 and CDR2 from the germline V gene are MNHNS and SASEGT. With 4 bases removed from V and 1 base from J, the gap between germline ends came to 7 bases. The DNA of the CDR3 is TGTGCCAGCAGTGCCCTTATCCAAGAGACCCAGTACTTC. Protein: CASSALIQETQYF.

V and J are TRBV18 and TRBJ2-7; D unclear. This CDR3 has 12 residues. Germline CDR1 KGHSH, CDR2 LQKENI. Trimming left V 3 bases short and J 9 bases short, with 12 bases between. CDR3: CASSPSRVLQYF. The CDR3, as DNA: TGTGCCAGCTCACCGTCAAGAGTTTTGCAGTACTTC.

V and J are TRBV5-4 and TRBJ2-7; TRBD1 agrees at 7 bases. Germline-derived CDR1 and CDR2 are SGHNT and YYREEE (reference sequence). The CDR3 is 14 residues long. J lost 2 bases, V lost 3 bases, and 5 bases had no gene match. The CDR3 region is CASSSPGQPYEQYF. The CDR3 DNA reads TGTGCCAGCAGCTCGCCGGGACAGCCCTACGAGCAGTACTTC.

The chain couples TRBV5-1 to TRBJ2-2; a possible D gene is TRBD2 (5 bases). This CDR3 is built from 14 residues. Per the germline V gene, CDR1 is SGHRS and CDR2 is YFSETQ. The V and J ends lost 3 bases and 7 bases respectively, with 13 bases between them. The CDR3 DNA reads TGCGCCAGCAGCTCACTCAACGGGGACGGGGAGCTGTTTTTT. Translation: CASSSLNGDGELFF.